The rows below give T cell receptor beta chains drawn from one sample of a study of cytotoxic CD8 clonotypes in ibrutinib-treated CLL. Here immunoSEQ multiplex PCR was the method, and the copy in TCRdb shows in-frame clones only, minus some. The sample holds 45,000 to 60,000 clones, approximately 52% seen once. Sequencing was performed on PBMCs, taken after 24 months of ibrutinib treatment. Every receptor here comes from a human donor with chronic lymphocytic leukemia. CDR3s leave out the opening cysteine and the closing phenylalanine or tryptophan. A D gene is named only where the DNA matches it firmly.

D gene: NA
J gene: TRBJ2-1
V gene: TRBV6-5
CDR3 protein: ASSKGVNNEQF

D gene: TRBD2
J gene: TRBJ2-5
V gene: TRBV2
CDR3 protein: ASSPGTSGKRRETQY

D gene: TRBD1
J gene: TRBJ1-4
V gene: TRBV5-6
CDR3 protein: ASTRRRTGDEKLF

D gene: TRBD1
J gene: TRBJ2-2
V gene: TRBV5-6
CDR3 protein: ASSLVGTGSTGELF

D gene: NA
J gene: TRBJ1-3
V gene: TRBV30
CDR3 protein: AWRVGAGNTIY

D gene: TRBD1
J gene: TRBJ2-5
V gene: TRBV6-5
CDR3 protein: ASKGQGAETQY

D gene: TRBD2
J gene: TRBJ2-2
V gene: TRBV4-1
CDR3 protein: ASSQSSGGNTGELF

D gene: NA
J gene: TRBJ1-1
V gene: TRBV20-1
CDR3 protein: SAIWTEAF

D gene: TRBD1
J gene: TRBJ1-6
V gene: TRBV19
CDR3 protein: ASSGQGDLYSPLH

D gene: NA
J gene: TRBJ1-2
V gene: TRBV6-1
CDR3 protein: ASSEGPGRGYT

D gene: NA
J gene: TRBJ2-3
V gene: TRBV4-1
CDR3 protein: ASSQVPTQDTQY

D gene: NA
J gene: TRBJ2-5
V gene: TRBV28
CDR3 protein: ASSTLRETQY

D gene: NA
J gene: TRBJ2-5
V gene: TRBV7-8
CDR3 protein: ASSLGGGFETQY

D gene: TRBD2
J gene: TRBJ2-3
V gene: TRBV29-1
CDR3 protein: SGGGGQADTQY

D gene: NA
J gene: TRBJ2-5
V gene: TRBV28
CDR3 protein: AEGEGETQY

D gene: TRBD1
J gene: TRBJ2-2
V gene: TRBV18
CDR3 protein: ASSPPRTGDTGELF

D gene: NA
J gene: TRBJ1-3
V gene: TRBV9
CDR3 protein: ASSVGSTRLNSGNTIY

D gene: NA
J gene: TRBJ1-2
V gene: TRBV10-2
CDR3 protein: ASSGWGRNYGYT

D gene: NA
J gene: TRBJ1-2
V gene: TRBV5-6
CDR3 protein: ASSLPFAGGYGYT

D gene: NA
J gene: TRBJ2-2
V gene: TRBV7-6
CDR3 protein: ASSLARSGIRERAGELF

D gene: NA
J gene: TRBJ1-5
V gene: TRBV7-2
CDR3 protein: ASSLIGQVGQPQH

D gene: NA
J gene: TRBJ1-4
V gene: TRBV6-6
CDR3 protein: ASSYSGIATNEKLF

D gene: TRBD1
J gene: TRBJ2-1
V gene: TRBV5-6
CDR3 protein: ASSPGTGAYNEQF

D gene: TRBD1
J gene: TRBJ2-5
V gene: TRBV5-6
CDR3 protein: ASSRKTGRVETQY

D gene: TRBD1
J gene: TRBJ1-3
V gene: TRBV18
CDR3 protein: ASSAQGAQAGNTIY

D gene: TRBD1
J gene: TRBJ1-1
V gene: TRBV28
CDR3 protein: ASSLSPTGTEAF

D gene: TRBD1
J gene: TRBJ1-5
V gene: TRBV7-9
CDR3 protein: ASSLGQGPNQPQH

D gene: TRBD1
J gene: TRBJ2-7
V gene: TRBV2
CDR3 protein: ASGGRTGEQY

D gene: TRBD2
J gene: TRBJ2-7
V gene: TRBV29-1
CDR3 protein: SVPTSGRAGGEQY

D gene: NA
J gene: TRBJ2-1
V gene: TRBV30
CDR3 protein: ATDDHNEQF

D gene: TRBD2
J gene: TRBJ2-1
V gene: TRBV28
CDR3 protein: ASSPTLGLAGYNEQF

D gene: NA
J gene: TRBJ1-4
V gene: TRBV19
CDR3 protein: ASNSGRAKLF

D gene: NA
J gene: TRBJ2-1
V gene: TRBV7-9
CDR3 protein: ASSLDGYYNEQF

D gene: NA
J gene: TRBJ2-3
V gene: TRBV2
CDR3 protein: ASSEGGAITDTQY

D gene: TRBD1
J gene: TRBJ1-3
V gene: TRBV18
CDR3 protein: ASSPGQGAGNTIY

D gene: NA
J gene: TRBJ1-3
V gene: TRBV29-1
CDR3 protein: SVAGLSSGNTIY

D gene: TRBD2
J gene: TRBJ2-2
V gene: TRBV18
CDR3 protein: ASSPLAGVITGELF

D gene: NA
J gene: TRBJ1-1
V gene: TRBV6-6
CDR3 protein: ASSYTREAGAF

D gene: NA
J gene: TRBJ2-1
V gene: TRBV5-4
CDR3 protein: ASSLRGDFEQF

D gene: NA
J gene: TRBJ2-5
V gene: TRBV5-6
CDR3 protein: ASSQGGGPPTSETQY

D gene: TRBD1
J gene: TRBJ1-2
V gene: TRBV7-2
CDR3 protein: ASSSSVGRGRHGYT

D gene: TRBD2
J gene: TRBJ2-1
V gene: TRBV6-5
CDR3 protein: ASSPRGGVYNEQF

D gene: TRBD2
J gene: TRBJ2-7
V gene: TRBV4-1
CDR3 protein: ASSPEWGGRAYEQY

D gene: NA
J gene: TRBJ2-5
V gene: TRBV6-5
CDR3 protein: ASSIRETQY

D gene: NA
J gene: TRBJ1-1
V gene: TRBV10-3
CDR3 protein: AISAGFRNTEAF

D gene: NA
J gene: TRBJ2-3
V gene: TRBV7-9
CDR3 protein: ASSPYTDTQY

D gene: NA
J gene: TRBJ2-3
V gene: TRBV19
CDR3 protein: ASASGATDTQY

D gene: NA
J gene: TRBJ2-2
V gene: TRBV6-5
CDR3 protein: ASSILAGELF

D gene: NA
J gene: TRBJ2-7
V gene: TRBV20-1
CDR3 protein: SAKDRREQY

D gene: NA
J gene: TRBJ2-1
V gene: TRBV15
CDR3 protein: ATSRVRSDNEQF

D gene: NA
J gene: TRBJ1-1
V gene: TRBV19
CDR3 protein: ASSPLHSGTEAF